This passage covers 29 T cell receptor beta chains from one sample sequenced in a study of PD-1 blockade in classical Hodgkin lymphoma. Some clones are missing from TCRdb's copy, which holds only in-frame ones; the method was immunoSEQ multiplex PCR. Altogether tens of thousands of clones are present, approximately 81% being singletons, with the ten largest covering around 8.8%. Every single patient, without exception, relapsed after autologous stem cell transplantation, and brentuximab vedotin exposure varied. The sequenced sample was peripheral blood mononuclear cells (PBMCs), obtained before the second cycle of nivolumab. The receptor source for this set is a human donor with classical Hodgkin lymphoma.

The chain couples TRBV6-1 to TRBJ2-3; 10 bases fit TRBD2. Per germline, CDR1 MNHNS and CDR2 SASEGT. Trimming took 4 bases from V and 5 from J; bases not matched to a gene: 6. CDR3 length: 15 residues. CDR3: CASSALAGDLDTQYF. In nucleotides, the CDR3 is TGTGCCAGCAGTGCCCTAGCGGGGGATTTAGATACGCAGTATTTT.

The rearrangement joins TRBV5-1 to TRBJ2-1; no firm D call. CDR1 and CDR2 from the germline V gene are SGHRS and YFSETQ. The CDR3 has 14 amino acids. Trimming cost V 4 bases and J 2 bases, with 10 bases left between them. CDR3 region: CASSKDQAYNEQFF. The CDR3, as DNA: TGCGCCAGCAGCAAGGATCAGGCCTACAATGAGCAGTTCTTC.

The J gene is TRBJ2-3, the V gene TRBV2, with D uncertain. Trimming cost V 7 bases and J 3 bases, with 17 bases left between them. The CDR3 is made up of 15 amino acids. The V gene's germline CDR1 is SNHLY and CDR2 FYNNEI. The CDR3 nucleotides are TGTGCCAGCAACCTCGAGGCCGGAAAAACAGATACGCAGTATTTT. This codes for CASNLEAGKTDTQYF.

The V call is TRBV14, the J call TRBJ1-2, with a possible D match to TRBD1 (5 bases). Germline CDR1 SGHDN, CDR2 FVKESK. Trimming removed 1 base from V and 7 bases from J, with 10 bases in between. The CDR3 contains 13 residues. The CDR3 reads CASSQAGQGGYTF. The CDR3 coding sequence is TGTGCCAGCAGCCAAGCGGGGCAGGGTGGCTACACCTTC. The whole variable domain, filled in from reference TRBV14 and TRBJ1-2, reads EAGVTQFPSHSVIEKGQTVTLRCDPISGHDNLYWYRRVMGKEIKFLLHFVKESKQDESGMPNNRFLAERTGGTYSTLKVQPAELEDSGVYFCASSQAGQGGYTFGSGTRLTVV.

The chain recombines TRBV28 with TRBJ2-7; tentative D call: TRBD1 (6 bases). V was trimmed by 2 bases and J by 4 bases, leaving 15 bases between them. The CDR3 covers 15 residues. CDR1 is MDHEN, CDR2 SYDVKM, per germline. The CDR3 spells CASSLGLGGHYEQYF. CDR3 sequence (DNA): TGTGCCAGCAGTTTAGGACTTGGGGGACATTACGAGCAGTACTTC.

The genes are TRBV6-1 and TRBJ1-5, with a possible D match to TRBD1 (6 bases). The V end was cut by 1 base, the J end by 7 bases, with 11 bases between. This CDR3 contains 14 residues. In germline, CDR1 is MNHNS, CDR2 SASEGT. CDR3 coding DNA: TGTGCCAGCAGTGAAGACCGGGGGCGGCAGCCCCAGCATTTT. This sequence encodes CASSEDRGRQPQHF.

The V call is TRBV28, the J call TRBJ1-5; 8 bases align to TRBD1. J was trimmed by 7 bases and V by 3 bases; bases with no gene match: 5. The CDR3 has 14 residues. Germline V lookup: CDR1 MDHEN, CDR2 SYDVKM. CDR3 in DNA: TGTGCCAGCAGTTTTCAGGGGGCCGGACAGCCCCAGCATTTT. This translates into CASSFQGAGQPQHF.

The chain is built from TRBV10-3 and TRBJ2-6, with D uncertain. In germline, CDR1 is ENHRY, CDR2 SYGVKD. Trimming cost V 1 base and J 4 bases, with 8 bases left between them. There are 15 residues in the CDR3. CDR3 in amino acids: CAISELGSGANVLTF. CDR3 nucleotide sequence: TGTGCCATCAGTGAGTTGGGTTCCGGGGCCAACGTCCTGACTTTC.

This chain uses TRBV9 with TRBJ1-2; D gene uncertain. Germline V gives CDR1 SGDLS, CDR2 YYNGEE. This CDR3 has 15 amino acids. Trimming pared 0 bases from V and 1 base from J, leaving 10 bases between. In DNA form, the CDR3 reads TGTGCCAGCAGCGTAGATCACAGTCTTAACTATGGCTACACCTTC. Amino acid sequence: CASSVDHSLNYGYTF.

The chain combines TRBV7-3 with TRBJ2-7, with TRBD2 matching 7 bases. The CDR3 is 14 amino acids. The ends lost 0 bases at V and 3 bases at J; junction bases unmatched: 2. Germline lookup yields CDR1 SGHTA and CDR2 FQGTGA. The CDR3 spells CASSLTGEGYEQYF. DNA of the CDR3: TGTGCCAGCAGCTTAACGGGGGAGGGCTACGAGCAGTACTTC.

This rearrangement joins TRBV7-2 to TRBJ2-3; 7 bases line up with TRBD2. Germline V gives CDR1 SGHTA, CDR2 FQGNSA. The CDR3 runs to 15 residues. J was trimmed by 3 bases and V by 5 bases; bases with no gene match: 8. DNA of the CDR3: TGTGCCAGCAGCGGATCGGGGCGGGGGACAGATACGCAGTATTTT. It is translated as CASSGSGRGTDTQYF.

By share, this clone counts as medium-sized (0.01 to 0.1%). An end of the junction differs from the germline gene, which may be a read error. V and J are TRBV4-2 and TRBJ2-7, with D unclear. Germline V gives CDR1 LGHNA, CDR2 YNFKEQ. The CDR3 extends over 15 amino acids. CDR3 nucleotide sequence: TGTGCCAGCAGCAAAGAAAGCACGTCAACCTACGAGCAGTACTTC. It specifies CASSKESTSTYEQYF.

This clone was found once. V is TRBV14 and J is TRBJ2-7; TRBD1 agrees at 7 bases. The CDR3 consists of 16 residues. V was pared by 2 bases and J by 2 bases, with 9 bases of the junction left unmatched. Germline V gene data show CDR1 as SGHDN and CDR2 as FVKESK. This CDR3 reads CASSQYRGTRAYEQYF. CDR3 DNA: TGTGCCAGCAGCCAATACAGGGGAACGAGAGCCTACGAGCAGTACTTC.

The CDR3 is CAWSKAGGFGTDTQYF. The DNA for the CDR3 is TGTGCCTGGAGTAAGGCGGGGGGGTTTGGCACAGATACGCAGTATTTT. The V call is TRBV30, the J call TRBJ2-3, with TRBD2 identical over 9 bases. The J segment lost 1 base and the V segment lost 2 bases, leaving 7 bases of the junction unmatched. Germline CDR1 reads GTSNPN; CDR2 reads SVGIG (reference sequence). CDR3 length: 16 residues. The variable domain in full, completed from reference TRBV30 and TRBJ2-3, reads SQTIHQWPATLVQPVGSPLSLECTVEGTSNPNLYWYRQAAGRGLQLLFYSVGIGQISSEVPQNLSASRPQDRQFILSSKKLLLSDSGFYLCAWSKAGGFGTDTQYFGPGTRLTVL.

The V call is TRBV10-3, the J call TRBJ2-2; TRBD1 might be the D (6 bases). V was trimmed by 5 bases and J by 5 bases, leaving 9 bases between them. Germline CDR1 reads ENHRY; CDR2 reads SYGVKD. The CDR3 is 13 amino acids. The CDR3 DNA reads TGTGCCATCAGTTTACAGGGTACCGGGGAGCTGTTTTTT. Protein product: CAISLQGTGELFF.

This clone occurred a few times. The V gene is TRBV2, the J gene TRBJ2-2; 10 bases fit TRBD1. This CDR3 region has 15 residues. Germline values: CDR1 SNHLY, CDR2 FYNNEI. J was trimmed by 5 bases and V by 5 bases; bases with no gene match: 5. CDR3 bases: TGTGCCAGCAGTAGACCGGGACAGGGGACCGGGGAGCTGTTTTTT. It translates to CASSRPGQGTGELFF. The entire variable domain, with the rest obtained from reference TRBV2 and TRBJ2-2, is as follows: EPEVTQTPSHQVTQMGQEVILRCVPISNHLYFYWYRQILGQKVEFLVSFYNNEISEKSEIFDDQFSVERPDGSNFTLKIRSTKLEDSAMYFCASSRPGQGTGELFFGEGSRLTVL.

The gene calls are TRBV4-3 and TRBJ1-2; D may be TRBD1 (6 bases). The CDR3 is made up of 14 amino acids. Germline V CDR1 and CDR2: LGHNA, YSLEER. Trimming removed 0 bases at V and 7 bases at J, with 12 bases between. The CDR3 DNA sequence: TGCGCCAGCAGCCAAGATTTCAGGGGACCTGGCTACACCTTC. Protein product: CASSQDFRGPGYTF.

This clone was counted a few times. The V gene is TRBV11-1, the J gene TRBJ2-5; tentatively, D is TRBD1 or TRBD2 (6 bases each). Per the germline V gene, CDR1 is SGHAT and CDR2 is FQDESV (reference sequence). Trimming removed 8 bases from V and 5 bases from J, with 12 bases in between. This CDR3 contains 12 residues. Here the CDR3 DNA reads TGTGCCAGCGGAGGGGGTTCTGAGACCCAGTACTTC. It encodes CASGGGSETQYF.

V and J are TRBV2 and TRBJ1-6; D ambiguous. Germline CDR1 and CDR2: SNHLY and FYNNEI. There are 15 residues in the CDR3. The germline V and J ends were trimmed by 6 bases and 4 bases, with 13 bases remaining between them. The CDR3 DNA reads TGTGCCAGCAGCGGTCGGGGATCTTATAATTCACCCCTCCACTTT. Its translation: CASSGRGSYNSPLHF.

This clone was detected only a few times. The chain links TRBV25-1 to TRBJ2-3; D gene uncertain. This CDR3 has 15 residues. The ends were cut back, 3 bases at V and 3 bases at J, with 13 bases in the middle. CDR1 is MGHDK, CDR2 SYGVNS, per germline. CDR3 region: CASSDPRLWTDTQYF. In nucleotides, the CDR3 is TGTGCCAGCAGTGACCCTAGGCTCTGGACAGATACGCAGTATTTT.

The CDR3: CASSTGESVQPQHF. The CDR3, as DNA: TGTGCCAGCAGTACAGGGGAATCGGTTCAGCCCCAGCATTTT. The chain uses TRBV6-1 and TRBJ1-5, with 7 nucleotides matching TRBD1. Trimming removed 5 bases from V and 6 bases from J; junction bases left unmatched: 7. The CDR3 sequence is 14 residues long. From germline, CDR1 is MNHNS and CDR2 SASEGT.

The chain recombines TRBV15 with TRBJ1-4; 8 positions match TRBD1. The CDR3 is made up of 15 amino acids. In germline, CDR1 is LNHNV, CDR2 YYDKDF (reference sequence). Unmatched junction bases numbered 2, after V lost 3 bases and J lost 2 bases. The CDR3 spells CATSSYRGTNEKLFF. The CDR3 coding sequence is TGTGCCACCAGCAGTTACAGGGGGACTAATGAAAAACTGTTTTTT.

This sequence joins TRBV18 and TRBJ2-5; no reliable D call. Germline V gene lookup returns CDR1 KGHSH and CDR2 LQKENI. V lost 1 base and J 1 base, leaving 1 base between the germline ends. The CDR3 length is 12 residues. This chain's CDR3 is CASSPRQETQYF. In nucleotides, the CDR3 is TGTGCCAGCTCACCACGCCAAGAGACCCAGTACTTC.

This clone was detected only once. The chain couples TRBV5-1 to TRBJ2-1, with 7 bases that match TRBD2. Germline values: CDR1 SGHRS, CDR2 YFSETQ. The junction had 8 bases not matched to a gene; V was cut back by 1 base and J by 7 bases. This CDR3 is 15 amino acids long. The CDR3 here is CASSLTSVGGNEQFF. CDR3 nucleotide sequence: TGCGCCAGCAGCTTGACTAGCGTCGGAGGTAATGAGCAGTTCTTC.

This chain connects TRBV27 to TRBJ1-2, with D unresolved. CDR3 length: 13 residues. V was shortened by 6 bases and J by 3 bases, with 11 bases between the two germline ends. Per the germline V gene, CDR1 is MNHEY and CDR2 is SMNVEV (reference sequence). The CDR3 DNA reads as TGTGCCAGCAGGGCAAGCTACTACTATGGCTACACCTTC. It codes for CASRASYYYGYTF.

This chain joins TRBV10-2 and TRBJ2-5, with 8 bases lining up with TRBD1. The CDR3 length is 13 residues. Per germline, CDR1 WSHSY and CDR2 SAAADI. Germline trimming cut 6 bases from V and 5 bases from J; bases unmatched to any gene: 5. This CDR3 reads CASSEDRVETQYF. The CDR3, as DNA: TGCGCCAGCAGCGAGGACAGGGTCGAGACCCAGTACTTC.

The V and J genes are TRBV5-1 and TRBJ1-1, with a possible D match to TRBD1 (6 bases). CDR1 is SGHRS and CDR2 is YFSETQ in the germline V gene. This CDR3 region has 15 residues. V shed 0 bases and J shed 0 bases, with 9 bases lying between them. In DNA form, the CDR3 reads TGCGCCAGCAGCTTGGTTGGGGGGCTGAACACTGAAGCTTTCTTT. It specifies CASSLVGGLNTEAFF.

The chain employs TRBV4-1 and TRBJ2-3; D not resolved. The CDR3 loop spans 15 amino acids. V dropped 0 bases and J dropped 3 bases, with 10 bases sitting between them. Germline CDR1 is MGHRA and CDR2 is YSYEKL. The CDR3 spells CASSQEYILTDTQYF. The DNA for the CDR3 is TGCGCCAGCAGCCAAGAGTACATTTTGACAGATACGCAGTATTTT.

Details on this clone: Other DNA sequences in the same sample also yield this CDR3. CDR3 nucleotide sequence: TGTGCCAGCAGCTCGGACAGGGGCAATCAGCCCCAGCATTTT. Protein sequence: CASSSDRGNQPQHF. The genes are TRBV7-2 and TRBJ1-5, with 8 bases that match TRBD1. Germline-derived CDR1 and CDR2 are SGHTA and FQGNSA. The CDR3 sequence is 14 residues long. V gave up 4 bases and J gave up 2 bases; unmatched junction bases: 1. Together with reference TRBV7-2 and TRBJ1-5, the CDR3 gives the full variable domain: GAGVSQSPSNKVTEKGKDVELRCDPISGHTALYWYRQSLGQGLEFLIYFQGNSAPDKSGLPSDRFSAERTGGSVSTLTIQRTQQEDSAVYLCASSSDRGNQPQHFGDGTRLSIL.